The clone carrying this T cell receptor (beta chain) was picked up many times. Its antigen is as yet unknown. A second PCR, run for about 7 to 12 cycles, used a sample-barcoded 5' primer plus a J-beta primer mix. TCRdb re-analysed the 5' RACE reads in MiXCR, keeping a single row per CDR3 protein. The repertoire consists of more than 800,000 distinct CDR3 sequences, with about 28% occurring once and the leading ten covering approximately 15%. This CDR3 region has 16 residues. V was clipped by 6 bases and J by 0 bases, with 16 bases between them. CDR1 and CDR2 (germline): SGHTA, FQGNSA. The data stem from a study of blood T cells in healthy people across ages. Notes on the study in general: Strong correlation was found linking TCR beta diversity to naive T cell percentage.

The specimen sequenced was blood. The genes are TRBV7-2 and TRBJ2-3; perhaps TRBD2 as D (5 bases). The receptor comes from a woman of 80 years or more in good health. CDR3 region: CASRQTSLFSTDTQYF. CDR3 bases: TGTGCCAGCAGACAAACTAGTCTCTTTAGCACAGATACGCAGTATTTT.